These T cell receptor beta chains were read from a single sample in a study of graft-versus-host responses after intestinal transplantation. TCRdb's copy holds only in-frame clones and misses some; the assay was immunoSEQ multiplex PCR. The profile shows 45,000 to 50,000 clones, over 85% of them singletons. The specimen comprised PBMCs, sampled approximately 740 days after a first intestinal transplant, on the day of a second. The source of these receptors is a human patient who received an intestinal transplant, so some T cells may come from the graft donor. CDR3s leave out the opening cysteine and the closing phenylalanine or tryptophan.

TRBJ2-5,TRBV6-1,ASSGGLQETQY
TRBJ1-2,TRBV27,ASSSGGMDYGYT
TRBJ1-5,TRBV19,ASSITGSYQPQH
TRBJ1-2,TRBV18,ASSPGEGGYGYT
TRBJ2-1,TRBV5-1,ASSPRDSLYEQF
TRBJ1-1,TRBV5-1,ASRGGLIKMNTEAF
TRBJ2-7,TRBV9,ASSVGGSGMYEQY
TRBJ2-7,TRBV6-1,ASRLTGGIYEQY
TRBJ2-4,TRBV27,ASTQDKNIQY
TRBJ2-1,TRBV15,ATSRDSSGSTPYNEQF
TRBJ2-7,TRBV29-1,SVELGRYEQY
TRBJ1-2,TRBV29-1,SVERQDYGYT
TRBJ1-1,TRBV9,ASSVRQVTDTEAF
TRBJ1-2,TRBV7-6,ASSSSGFGGYT
TRBJ1-4,TRBV7-2,ASSTGGLKEKLF
TRBJ2-2,TRBV6-4,ASSDHGESGELF
TRBJ1-1,TRBV5-1,ASRTGVTEAF
TRBJ1-5,TRBV18,ASSPPGSLGGNQPQH
TRBJ1-5,TRBV28,ASGPTEYSNQPQH
TRBJ1-5,TRBV13,ASSLGGTDQPQH
TRBJ2-1,TRBV5-4,ASSLPFPGQVNEQF
TRBJ2-2,TRBV5-4,ASHGQGKNTGELF
TRBJ2-5,TRBV30,AWSDEDEGRQETQY
TRBJ2-7,TRBV2,ASSDGGSSYEQY
TRBJ1-1,TRBV5-1,ASSLIGTNTEAF
TRBJ2-5,TRBV6-5,ASSYSPSQTQY
TRBJ2-1,TRBV6-5,ASSYHRPLRDEQF
TRBJ2-1,TRBV11-2,ASSLVEFRAEQF
TRBJ1-2,TRBV28,ASRGQPIYGYT
TRBJ2-7,TRBV5-8,ASSLSGILYEQY
TRBJ2-5,TRBV28,ASSSLQGNQETQY
TRBJ1-3,TRBV6-1,ASTDRSSGNTIY
TRBJ2-7,TRBV20-1,SARNSYEQY
TRBJ2-1,TRBV27,ASSLSLYRDRGRSGRQF
TRBJ1-5,TRBV6-5,ASRYSQRPNQPQH
TRBJ1-3,TRBV4-2,ASSQDWTPGNTIY
TRBJ1-5,TRBV6-5,ASSYSRQGKQPQH
TRBJ2-1,TRBV27,ASSYLDSNEQF
TRBJ2-1,TRBV6-6,ASSRYNEQF
TRBJ1-3,TRBV15,ATSTWDGGNTIY
TRBJ2-1,TRBV6-6,ASTLGGKQF
TRBJ2-5,TRBV9,ASTGAGGNIQETQY
TRBJ1-1,TRBV30,AWGTGVKAF
TRBJ2-5,TRBV5-1,ASSLVSGRETQY
TRBJ1-4,TRBV7-9,ASSFGAGNEKLF
TRBJ2-7,TRBV25-1,ASSDREVQY
TRBJ2-2,TRBV5-4,ASSLANGELF
TRBJ2-1,TRBV21-1,ASFRQRGYNEQF
TRBJ1-5,TRBV6-6,ASSYSLDGWH
TRBJ2-5,TRBV5-1,ASSLTSGRETQY
TRBJ2-1,TRBV10-3,AISALRAPRYNEQF